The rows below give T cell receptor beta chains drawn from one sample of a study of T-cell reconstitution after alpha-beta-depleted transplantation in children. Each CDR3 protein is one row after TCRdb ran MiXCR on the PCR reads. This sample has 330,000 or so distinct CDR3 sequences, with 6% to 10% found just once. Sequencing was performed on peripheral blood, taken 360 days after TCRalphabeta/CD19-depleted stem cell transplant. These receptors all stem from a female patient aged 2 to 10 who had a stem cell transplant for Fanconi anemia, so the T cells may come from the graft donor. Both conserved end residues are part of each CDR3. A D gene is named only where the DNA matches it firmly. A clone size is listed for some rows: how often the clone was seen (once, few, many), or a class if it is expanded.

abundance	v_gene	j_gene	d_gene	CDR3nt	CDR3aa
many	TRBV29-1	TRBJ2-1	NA	TGCAGCGTTTCCACAGGTAACTACAATGAGCAGTTCTTC	CSVSTGNYNEQFF
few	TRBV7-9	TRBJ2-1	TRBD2	TGTGCCAGCACCCTTACCGGGACTAGGTACAATGAGCAGTTCTTC	CASTLTGTRYNEQFF
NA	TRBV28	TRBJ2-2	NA	TGTGCCAGCAGTTTCTCTCCTGTCGGCGGGGAGCTTTTTTTT	CASSFSPVGGELFF
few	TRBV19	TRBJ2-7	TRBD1	TGTGCCAGTAGTTCCCGAAGTGGACAGGGTTCAGCGTACGAGCAGTACTTC	CASSSRSGQGSAYEQYF
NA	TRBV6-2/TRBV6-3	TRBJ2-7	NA	TGTGCCAGCAGTTCTCTAAGGTCGCCAGCCTACGAGCAGTACTTC	CASSSLRSPAYEQYF
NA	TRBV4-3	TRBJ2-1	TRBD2	TGCGCCAGCAGCCAAGTACTGGGACCCACCTCTTCTAGCGGCTACAATGAGCAGTTCTTC	CASSQVLGPTSSSGYNEQFF
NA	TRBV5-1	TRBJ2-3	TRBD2	TGCGCCAGCGGCTTAGCGGGAGTAGGGACAGATACGCAGTATTTT	CASGLAGVGTDTQYF
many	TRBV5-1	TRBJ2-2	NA	TGCGCCAGCAGCTTGCTCAGAACCACCGGGGAGCTGTTTTTT	CASSLLRTTGELFF
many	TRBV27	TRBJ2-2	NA	TGTGCCAGCTGGGGGTCCGGGGAGCTGTTTTTT	CASWGSGELFF
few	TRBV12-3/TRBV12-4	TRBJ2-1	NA	TGTGCCAGCAGTCTAATACAGGGTCATGAGCAGTTCTTC	CASSLIQGHEQFF
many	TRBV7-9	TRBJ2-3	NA	TGTGCCAGCAGCAAAAGCGGGTCTAGCACAGATACGCAGTATTTT	CASSKSGSSTDTQYF
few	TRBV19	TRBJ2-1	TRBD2	TGTGCCAGTAGTGTACTAGCGAACTCCTACAATGAGCAGTTCTTC	CASSVLANSYNEQFF
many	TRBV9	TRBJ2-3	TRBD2	TGTGCCAGCAGCGTAGTCAGTAGCGGGGGGGCCGAGGCAGATACGCAGTATTTT	CASSVVSSGGAEADTQYF
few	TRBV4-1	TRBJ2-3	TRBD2	TGCGCCAGCAGCCAAAGAAATCGGGGGGGTTTCACAGATACGCAGTATTTT	CASSQRNRGGFTDTQYF
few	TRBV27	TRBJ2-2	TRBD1	TGTGCCAGCAGCCCCCTCCTGAAGCAGGGGGCCACCGGGGAGCTGTTTTTT	CASSPLLKQGATGELFF
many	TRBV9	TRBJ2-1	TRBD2	TGTGCCAGCAGCGTATGGCGGGGGGCATACAATGAGCAGTTCTTC	CASSVWRGAYNEQFF
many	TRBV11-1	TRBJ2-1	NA	TGTGCCAGCAGCTTAGTGCTAGGGTATAATGAACAGTTCTTC	CASSLVLGYNEQFF
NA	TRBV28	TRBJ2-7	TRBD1	TGTGCCAGCAGTCCCCCCGGGACAGGCCTCTACGAGCAGTACTTC	CASSPPGTGLYEQYF
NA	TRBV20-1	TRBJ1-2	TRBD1	TGCAGTGCTATCCGGGACAGGGGTGCCTATGGCTACACCTTC	CSAIRDRGAYGYTF
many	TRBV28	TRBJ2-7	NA	TGTGCCAGCACAGAGGGGGGGGTCCCCTACGAGCAGTACTTC	CASTEGGVPYEQYF
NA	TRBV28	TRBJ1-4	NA	TGTGCCAGCAGCCGGGGAGGGCTAGGGGAAAAACTGTTTTTT	CASSRGGLGEKLFF
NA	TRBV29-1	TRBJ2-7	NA	TGCAGCGTTGAAGATCGGCATTTGGGCTACGAGCAGTACTTC	CSVEDRHLGYEQYF
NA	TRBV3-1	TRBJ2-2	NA	TGTGCCAGCAGCCAAGGGTTAACAGTTAACACCGGGGAGCTGTTTTTT	CASSQGLTVNTGELFF
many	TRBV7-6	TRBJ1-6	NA	TGTGCCAGCAGCTCTCGACAGAATTCACCCCTCCACTTT	CASSSRQNSPLHF
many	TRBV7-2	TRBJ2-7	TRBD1	TGTGCCAGCAGCTTACGGGACAGATCCTACGAGCAGTACTTC	CASSLRDRSYEQYF
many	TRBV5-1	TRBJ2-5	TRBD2	TGCGCCAGCAGCTTGGCACTTACTAGCGGCGGGGAGACCCAGTACTTC	CASSLALTSGGETQYF
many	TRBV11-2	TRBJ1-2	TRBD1	TGTGCCAGCAGCTTAAGCCCAGGGGGAAGCTATGGCTACACCTTC	CASSLSPGGSYGYTF
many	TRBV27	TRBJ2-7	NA	TGTGCCAGCAGTAGAGGGGGGGCTACGGAGTACTTC	CASSRGGATEYF
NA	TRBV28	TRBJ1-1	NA	TGTGCCAGCAATACGATTGGGGGGTTTGAAGCTTTCTTT	CASNTIGGFEAFF
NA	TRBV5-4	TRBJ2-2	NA	TGTGCCAGCAGCCCAGGAGGGGTCAACACCGGGGAGCTGTTTTTT	CASSPGGVNTGELFF
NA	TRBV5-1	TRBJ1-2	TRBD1	TGCGCCAGCAGCTTACAGGGGCCGGGAAACTATGGCTACACCTTC	CASSLQGPGNYGYTF
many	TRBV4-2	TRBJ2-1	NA	TGTGCCAGCAGGGCACTAGAGAGCTCCTACAATGAGCAGTTCTTC	CASRALESSYNEQFF
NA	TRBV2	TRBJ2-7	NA	TGTGCCAGCAGTGAGAGGATCTACGAGCAGTACTTC	CASSERIYEQYF
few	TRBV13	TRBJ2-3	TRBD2	TGTGCCGTAGGGGATAGCGGGTATACGCAGTATTTT	CAVGDSGYTQYF
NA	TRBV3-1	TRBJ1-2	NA	TGTGCCAGCAGCCCTGCCGGACGGTGGGTAGAGGGCTACACCTTC	CASSPAGRWVEGYTF
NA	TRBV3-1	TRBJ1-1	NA	TGTGCCAGCAGCCGAGGGATGGGCACTGAAGCTTTCTTT	CASSRGMGTEAFF
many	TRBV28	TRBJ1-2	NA	TGTGCCAGCAGTTTGGGTAGGGAGGGCTACACCTTC	CASSLGREGYTF
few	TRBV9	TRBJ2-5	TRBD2	TGTGCCAGCAGCGTAAGCCCGGGACTAGGGCAAGAGACCCAGTACTTC	CASSVSPGLGQETQYF
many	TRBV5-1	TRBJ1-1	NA	TGCGCCAGCGATTTGACAGGCAAAGGGACTGAAGCTTTCTTT	CASDLTGKGTEAFF
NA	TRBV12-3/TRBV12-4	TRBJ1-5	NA	TGTGCCAGCGGCTCGGTTGGGCCCCATCAGCCCCAGCATTTT	CASGSVGPHQPQHF
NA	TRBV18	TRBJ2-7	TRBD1	TGTGCCAGCTCACCAGGGACAGAAGCCTACGAGCAGTACTTC	CASSPGTEAYEQYF
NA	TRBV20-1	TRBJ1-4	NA	TGCAGTGCTTTCCGGGACGCGAATGAAAAACTGTTTTTT	CSAFRDANEKLFF
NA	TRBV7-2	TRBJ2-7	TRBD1	TGTGCCAGCAGCTTAGATAGGGGGACAGCCCGTTACGAGCAGTACTTC	CASSLDRGTARYEQYF
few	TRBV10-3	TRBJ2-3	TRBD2	TGTGCCATCAGCGGGGGGGCTGGCACAGATACGCAGTATTTT	CAISGGAGTDTQYF
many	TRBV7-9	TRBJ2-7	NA	TGTGCCAGCAGCCCCGATGGGGGTGTATACGAGCAGTACTTC	CASSPDGGVYEQYF
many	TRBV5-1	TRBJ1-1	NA	TGCGCCAGCAGCTTGGGTGGACACTACACTGAAGCTTTCTTT	CASSLGGHYTEAFF
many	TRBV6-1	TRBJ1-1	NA	TGTGCCAGCAGTGAGGGGGGCTACTTGAACACTGAAGCTTTCTTT	CASSEGGYLNTEAFF